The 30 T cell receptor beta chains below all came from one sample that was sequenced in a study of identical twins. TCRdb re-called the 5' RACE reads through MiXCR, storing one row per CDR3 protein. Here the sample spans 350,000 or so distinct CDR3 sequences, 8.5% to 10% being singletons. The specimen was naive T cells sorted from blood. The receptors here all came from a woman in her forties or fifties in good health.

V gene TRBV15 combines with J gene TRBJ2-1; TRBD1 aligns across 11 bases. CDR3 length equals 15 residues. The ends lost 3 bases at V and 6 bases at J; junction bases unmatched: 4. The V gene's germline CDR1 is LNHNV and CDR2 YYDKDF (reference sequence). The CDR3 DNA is TGTGCCACCAGCAGCGGGACAGGGGGTCGCAATGAGCAGTTCTTC. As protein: CATSSGTGGRNEQFF.

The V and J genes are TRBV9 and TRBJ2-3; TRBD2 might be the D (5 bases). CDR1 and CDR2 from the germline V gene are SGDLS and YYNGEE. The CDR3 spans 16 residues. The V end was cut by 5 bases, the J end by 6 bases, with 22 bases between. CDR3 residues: CASSSSGKVSSDTQYF. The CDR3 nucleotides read TGTGCCAGCAGTTCCTCCGGGAAAGTTTCTTCGGATACGCAGTATTTT.

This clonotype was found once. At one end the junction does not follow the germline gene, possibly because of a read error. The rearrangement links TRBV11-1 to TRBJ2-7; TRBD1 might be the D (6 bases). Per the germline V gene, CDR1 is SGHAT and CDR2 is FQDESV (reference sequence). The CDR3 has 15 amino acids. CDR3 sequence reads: CASSLAQGPSYDQYF. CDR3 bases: TGTGCCAGCAGCTTAGCTCAGGGGCCTTCCTACGATCAGTACTTC.

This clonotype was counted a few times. CDR3 sequence reads: CSAPSGRATQQFF. CDR3 coding DNA: TGCAGTGCTCCAAGCGGGAGGGCCACCCAGCAGTTCTTC. The chain is built from TRBV20-1 and TRBJ2-1; 10 nucleotides match TRBD2. CDR3 length equals 13 residues. Germline-derived CDR1 and CDR2 are DFQATT and SNEGSKA (reference sequence). J gave up 11 bases and V 5 bases, and 9 bases lay outside the gene matches.

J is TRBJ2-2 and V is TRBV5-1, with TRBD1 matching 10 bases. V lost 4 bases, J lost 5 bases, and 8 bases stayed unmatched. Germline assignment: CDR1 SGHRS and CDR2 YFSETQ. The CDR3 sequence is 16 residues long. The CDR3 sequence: CASSGRDRGWTGELFF. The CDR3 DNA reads TGCGCCAGCAGCGGCCGGGACAGGGGTTGGACCGGGGAGCTGTTTTTT.

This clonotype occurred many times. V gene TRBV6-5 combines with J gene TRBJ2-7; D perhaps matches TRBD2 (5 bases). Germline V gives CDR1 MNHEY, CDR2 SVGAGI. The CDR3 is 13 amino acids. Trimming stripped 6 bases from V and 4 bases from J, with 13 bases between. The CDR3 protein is CASRRGRGYEQYF. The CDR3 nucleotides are TGTGCCAGCAGACGTGGACGGGGATACGAGCAGTACTTC.

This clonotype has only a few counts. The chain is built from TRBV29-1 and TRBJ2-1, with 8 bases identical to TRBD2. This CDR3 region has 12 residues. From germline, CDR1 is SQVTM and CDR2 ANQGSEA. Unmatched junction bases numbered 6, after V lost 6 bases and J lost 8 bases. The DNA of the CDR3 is TGCAGCGTCAGCGGGAGTAGGGATGAGCAGTTCTTC. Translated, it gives CSVSGSRDEQFF.

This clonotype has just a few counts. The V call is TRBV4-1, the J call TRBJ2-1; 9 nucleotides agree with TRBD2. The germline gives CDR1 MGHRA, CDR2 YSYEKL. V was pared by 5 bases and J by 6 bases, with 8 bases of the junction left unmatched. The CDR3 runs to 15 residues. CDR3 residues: CASSTLAGVGNEQFF. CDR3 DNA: TGCGCCAGCAGCACATTAGCGGGAGTCGGCAATGAGCAGTTCTTC.

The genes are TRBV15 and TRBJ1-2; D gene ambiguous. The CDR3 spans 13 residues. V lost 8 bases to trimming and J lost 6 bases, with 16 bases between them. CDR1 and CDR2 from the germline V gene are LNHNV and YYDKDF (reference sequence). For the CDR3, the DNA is TGTGCCACCCGGTCCAAATCGGGGAATGGCTACACCTTC. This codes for CATRSKSGNGYTF.

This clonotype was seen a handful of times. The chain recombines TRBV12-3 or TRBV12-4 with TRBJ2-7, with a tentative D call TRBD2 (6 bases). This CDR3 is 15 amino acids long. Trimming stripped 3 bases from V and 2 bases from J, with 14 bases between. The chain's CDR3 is CASSFMGTGAYEQYF. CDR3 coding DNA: TGTGCCAGCAGTTTTATGGGGACTGGGGCCTACGAGCAGTACTTC.

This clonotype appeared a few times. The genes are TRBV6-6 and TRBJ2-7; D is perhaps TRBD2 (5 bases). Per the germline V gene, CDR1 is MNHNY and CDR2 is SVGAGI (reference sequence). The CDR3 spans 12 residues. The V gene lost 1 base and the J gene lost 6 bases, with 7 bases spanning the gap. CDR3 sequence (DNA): TGTGCCAGCAGTTACTTAGAGGGCGAGCAGTACTTC. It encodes CASSYLEGEQYF.

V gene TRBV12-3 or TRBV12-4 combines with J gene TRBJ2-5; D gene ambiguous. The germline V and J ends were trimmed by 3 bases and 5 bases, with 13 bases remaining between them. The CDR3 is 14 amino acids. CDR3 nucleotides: TGTGCCAGCAGTTTCGATCATACCCAGGAGACCCAGTACTTC. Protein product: CASSFDHTQETQYF.

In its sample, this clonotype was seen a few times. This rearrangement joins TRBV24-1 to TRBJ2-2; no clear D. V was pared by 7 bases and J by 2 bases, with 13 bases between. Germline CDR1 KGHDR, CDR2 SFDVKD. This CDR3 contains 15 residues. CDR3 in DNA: TGTGCCACCAGCGCGGACGGCCGAAACACCGGGGAGCTGTTTTTT. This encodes CATSADGRNTGELFF.

The CDR3 DNA follows: TGTGCCAGCAGCGCCACTAGCGCCAACTCCTACGAGCAGTACTTC. This codes for CASSATSANSYEQYF. This sequence joins TRBV9 and TRBJ2-7; 7 nucleotides align to TRBD2. V shed 3 bases, J shed 0 bases, and the junction held 6 bases outside the gene matches. Germline V gene data show CDR1 as SGDLS and CDR2 as YYNGEE. The CDR3 contains 15 residues.

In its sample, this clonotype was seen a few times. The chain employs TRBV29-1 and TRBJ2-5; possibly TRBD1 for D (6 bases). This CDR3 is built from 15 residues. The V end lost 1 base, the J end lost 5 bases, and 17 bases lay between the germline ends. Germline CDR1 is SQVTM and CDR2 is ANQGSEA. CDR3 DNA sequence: TGCAGCGTTGAAGGCCCAACAGGGTATGGGGAGACCCAGTACTTC. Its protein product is CSVEGPTGYGETQYF.

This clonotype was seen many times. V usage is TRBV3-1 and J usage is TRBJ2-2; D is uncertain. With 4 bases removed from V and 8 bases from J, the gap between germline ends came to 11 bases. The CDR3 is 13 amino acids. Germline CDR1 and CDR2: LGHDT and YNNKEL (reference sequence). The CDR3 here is CASSLGELGELFF. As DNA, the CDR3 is TGTGCCAGCAGCCTCGGTGAATTGGGGGAGCTGTTTTTT.

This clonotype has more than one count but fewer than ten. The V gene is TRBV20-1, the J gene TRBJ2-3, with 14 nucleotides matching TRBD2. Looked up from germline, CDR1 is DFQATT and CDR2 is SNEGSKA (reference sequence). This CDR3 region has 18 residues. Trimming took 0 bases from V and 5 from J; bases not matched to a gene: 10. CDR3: CSAREAKLGTSGRDTQYF. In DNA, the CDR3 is TGCAGTGCTAGAGAGGCCAAGCTCGGGACTAGCGGGAGAGATACGCAGTATTTT.

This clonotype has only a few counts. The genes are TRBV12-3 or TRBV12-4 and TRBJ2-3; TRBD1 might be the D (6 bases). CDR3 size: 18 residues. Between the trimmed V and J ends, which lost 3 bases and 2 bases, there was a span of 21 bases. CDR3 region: CASSLFSGMVGATDTQYF. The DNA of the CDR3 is TGTGCCAGCAGTTTGTTTTCGGGAATGGTGGGGGCCACAGATACGCAGTATTTT.

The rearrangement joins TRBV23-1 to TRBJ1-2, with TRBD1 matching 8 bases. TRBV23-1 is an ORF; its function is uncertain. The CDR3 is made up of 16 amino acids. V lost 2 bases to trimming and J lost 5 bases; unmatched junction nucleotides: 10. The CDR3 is CASSQKRQGARYGYTF. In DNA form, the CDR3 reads TGCGCCAGCAGTCAAAAGAGGCAGGGGGCCAGATATGGCTACACCTTC.

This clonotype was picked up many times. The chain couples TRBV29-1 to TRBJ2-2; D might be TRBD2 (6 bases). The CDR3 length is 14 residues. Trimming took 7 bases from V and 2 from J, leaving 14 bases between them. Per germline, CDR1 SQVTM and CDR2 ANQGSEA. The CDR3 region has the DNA TGCAGCGCCACCCGGCGGGGTAACACCGGGGAGCTGTTTTTT. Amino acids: CSATRRGNTGELFF.

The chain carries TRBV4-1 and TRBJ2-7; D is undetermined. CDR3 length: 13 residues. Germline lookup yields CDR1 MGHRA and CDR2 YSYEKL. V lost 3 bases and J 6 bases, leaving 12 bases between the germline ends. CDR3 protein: CASSHPGFVEQYF. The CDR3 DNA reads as TGCGCCAGCAGCCATCCCGGTTTCGTCGAGCAGTACTTC.

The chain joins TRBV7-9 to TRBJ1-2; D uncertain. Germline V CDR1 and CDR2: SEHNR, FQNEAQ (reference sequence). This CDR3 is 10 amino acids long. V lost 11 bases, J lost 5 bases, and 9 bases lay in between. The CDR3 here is CAGSEYGYTF. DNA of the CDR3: TGTGCCGGTTCTGAATATGGCTACACCTTC.

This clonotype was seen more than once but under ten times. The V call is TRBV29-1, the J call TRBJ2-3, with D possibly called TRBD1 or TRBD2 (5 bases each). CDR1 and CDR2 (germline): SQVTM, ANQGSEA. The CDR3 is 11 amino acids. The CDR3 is CSSGPTDTQYF. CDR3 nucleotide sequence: TGCAGTTCGGGGCCCACAGATACGCAGTATTTT.

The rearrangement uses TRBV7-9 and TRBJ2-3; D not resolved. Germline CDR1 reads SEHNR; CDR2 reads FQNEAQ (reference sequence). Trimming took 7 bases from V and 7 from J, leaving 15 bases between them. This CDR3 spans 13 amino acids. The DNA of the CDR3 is TGTGCCAGCACTGAGGATTCGATATATACGCAGTATTTT. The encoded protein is CASTEDSIYTQYF.

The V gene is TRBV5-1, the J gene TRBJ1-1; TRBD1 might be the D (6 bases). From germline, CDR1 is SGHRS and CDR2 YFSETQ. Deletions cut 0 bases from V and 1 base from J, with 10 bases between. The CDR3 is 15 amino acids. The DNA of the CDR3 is TGCGCCAGCAGCTTGGACCAGGGGACGAACACTGAAGCTTTCTTT. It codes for CASSLDQGTNTEAFF. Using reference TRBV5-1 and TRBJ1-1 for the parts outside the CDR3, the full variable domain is KAGVTQTPRYLIKTRGQQVTLSCSPISGHRSVSWYQQTPGQGLQFLFEYFSETQRNKGNFPGRFSGRQFSNSRSEMNVSTLELGDSALYLCASSLDQGTNTEAFFGQGTRLTVV.

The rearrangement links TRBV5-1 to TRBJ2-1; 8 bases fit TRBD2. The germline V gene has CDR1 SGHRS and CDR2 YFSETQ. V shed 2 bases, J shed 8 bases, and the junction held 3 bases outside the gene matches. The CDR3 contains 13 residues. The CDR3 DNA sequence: TGCGCCAGCAGCTTAGCGGGAGTCTATGAGCAGTTCTTC. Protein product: CASSLAGVYEQFF. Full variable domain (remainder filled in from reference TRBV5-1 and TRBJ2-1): KAGVTQTPRYLIKTRGQQVTLSCSPISGHRSVSWYQQTPGQGLQFLFEYFSETQRNKGNFPGRFSGRQFSNSRSEMNVSTLELGDSALYLCASSLAGVYEQFFGPGTRLTVL.

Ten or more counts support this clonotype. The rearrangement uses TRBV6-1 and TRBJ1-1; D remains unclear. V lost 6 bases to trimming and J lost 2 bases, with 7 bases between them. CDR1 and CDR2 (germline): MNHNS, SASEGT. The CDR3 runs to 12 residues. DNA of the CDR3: TGTGCCAGCAGAAGGGTTAACACTGAAGCTTTCTTT. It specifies CASRRVNTEAFF.

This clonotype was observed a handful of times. The CDR3: CASSERSVTYEQYV. CDR3 nucleotide sequence: TGTGCCAGCAGTGAACGGTCAGTAACCTACGAGCAGTACGTC. The V call is TRBV6-1, the J call TRBJ2-7; D not certain. The germline V gene has CDR1 MNHNS and CDR2 SASEGT. The V end was cut by 2 bases, the J end by 2 bases, with 10 bases between. This CDR3 contains 14 residues.

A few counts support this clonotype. The CDR3 protein is CSAPATSGRVEETQYF. The CDR3, as DNA: TGCAGTGCTCCTGCGACTAGCGGGAGGGTCGAAGAGACCCAGTACTTC. The V and J genes are TRBV20-1 and TRBJ2-5; TRBD2 agrees at 14 bases. There are 16 residues in the CDR3. Germline V gene sequence: CDR1 DFQATT, CDR2 SNEGSKA (reference sequence). J lost 3 bases, V lost 5 bases, and 8 bases had no gene match.

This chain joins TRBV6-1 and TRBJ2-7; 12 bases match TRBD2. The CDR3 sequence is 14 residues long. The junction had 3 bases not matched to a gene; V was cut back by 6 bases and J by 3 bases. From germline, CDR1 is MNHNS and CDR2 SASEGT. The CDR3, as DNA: TGTGCCAGCAGCCGACTAGCGGGAGACTACGAGCAGTACGTC. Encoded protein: CASSRLAGDYEQYV.